This entry lists 25 T cell receptor beta chains sequenced from one sample in a study of Graves' ophthalmopathy and Graves' hyperthyroidism. Amplified TCR beta CDR3 regions were obtained using RNA transcripts as template. HTBI-primed RT-PCR formed the first round, and a multiplex PCR formed the second. Each CDR3 protein is one row after TCRdb ran MiXCR on the multiplex PCR reads. The sample lists a few hundred thousand distinct CDR3 sequences, under 40% seen once, with 4% to 5% in the top ten. The source material was peripheral blood or thyroid tissue (not recorded which). The origin of the receptors is an adult man with Graves' hyperthyroidism.

This clonotype was seen many times. V usage is TRBV7-2 and J usage is TRBJ2-6; no firm D call. From germline, CDR1 is SGHTA and CDR2 FQGNSA. The V and J ends lost 1 base and 0 bases respectively, with 4 bases between them. The CDR3 has 15 residues. The CDR3 reads CASSLVISGANVLTF. In DNA form, the CDR3 reads TGTGCCAGCAGCTTAGTCATCTCTGGGGCCAACGTCCTGACTTTC.

The rearrangement uses TRBV11-2 and TRBJ2-5, with D unclear. The CDR3 is 17 residues long. With 0 bases removed from V and 5 bases from J, the gap between germline ends came to 19 bases. The germline gives CDR1 SGHAT, CDR2 FQNNGV. The CDR3 is CASSLDLAWPGHETQYF. As DNA, the CDR3 is TGTGCCAGCAGCTTAGATTTGGCGTGGCCCGGGCACGAGACCCAGTACTTC.

This rearrangement joins TRBV19 to TRBJ2-5, with a tentative D call TRBD1 (6 bases). The CDR3 has 13 amino acids. In germline, CDR1 is LNHDA, CDR2 SQIVND (reference sequence). Trimming shortened V by 7 bases and J by 3 bases, and 12 bases separated the two germline ends. This chain's CDR3 is CASTGQTKETQYF. DNA for the CDR3: TGTGCCAGTACTGGACAGACAAAAGAGACCCAGTACTTC.

This clonotype came up a few times. This chain connects TRBV20-1 to TRBJ1-4; tentatively, D is TRBD1 (5 bases). CDR1 is DFQATT, CDR2 SNEGSKA, per germline (reference sequence). This CDR3 has 14 residues. V dropped 0 bases and J dropped 7 bases, with 12 bases sitting between them. The CDR3 DNA follows: TGCAGTGCTAGAGATCCCAGGGCCTTTGAAAAACTGTTTTTT. Protein sequence: CSARDPRAFEKLFF.

On this clonotype: A much larger clonotype is one base distant, so this may be a read error. The chain links TRBV27 to TRBJ1-1, with 7 positions matching TRBD1. The CDR3 sequence is 13 residues long. With 6 bases clipped from V and 4 bases from J, the junction kept 5 bases outside the gene matches. CDR1 MNHEY and CDR2 SMNVEV come from the germline V gene (reference sequence). The CDR3 bases are TGTGCCAGCAGATCGGACAGGAGCACTGAAGCTTTCTTT. It specifies CASRSDRSTEAFF.

The chain employs TRBV24-1 and TRBJ1-5; no definite D call. Germline-derived CDR1 and CDR2 are KGHDR and SFDVKD. V was cut by 5 bases and J by 1 base, with 8 bases left in between. The CDR3 is 14 amino acids. CDR3 nucleotides: TGTGCCACCAGTGTTGCGGGGAGCAATCAGCCCCAGCATTTT. It translates to CATSVAGSNQPQHF.

Concerning this clonotype: At one of its ends the junction is not consistent with the germline gene, which may arise from a read error. The chain couples TRBV15 to TRBJ1-1; D perhaps matches TRBD1 (5 bases). This CDR3 is built from 14 residues. The germline CDR1 and CDR2 sequences are LNHNV and YYDKDF (reference sequence). The CDR3 region is CATSRETVDTEALF. CDR3 coding DNA: TGTGCCACCAGCAGAGAAACAGTGGACACTGAAGCTCTCTTT.

J is TRBJ2-5 and V is TRBV7-8, with a weak D call TRBD1 (5 bases). The DNA end lines up better with TRBJ2-1; the J call may be wrong. The V gene's germline CDR1 is SGHVS and CDR2 FQNEAQ. This CDR3 is built from 14 residues. Here the CDR3 DNA reads TGTGCCAGCAGCCCCGGTGGGGCGTTTGGTGAGCAGTTCTTC. This gives the protein CASSPGGAFGEQFF.

This clonotype appeared many times. V usage is TRBV10-3 and J usage is TRBJ2-7, with D unresolved. Germline V lookup: CDR1 ENHRY, CDR2 SYGVKD. Trimming removed 3 bases from V and 4 bases from J, with 7 bases in between. This CDR3 has 12 residues. In nucleotides, the CDR3 is TGTGCCATCAGTGATTCCCCGTACGAGCAGTACTTC. This gives the protein CAISDSPYEQYF.

This clonotype has a count of ten or more. The chain couples TRBV29-1 to TRBJ2-2, with D uncertain. The CDR3 consists of 12 residues. In germline, CDR1 is SQVTM, CDR2 ANQGSEA. V was pared by 6 bases and J by 3 bases, with 8 bases between. CDR3 sequence (DNA): TGCAGCGTGAGCCTATACACCGGGGAGCTGTTTTTT. Amino acid sequence: CSVSLYTGELFF.

The sample holds a few counts of this clonotype. The rearrangement uses TRBV19 and TRBJ1-5; possible D gene TRBD1, 5 bases. Germline V gene data show CDR1 as LNHDA and CDR2 as SQIVND (reference sequence). The V gene lost 3 bases and the J gene lost 5 bases, with 8 bases spanning the gap. The CDR3 covers 13 residues. CDR3 region: CASSMDIDQPQHF. DNA of the CDR3: TGTGCCAGTAGTATGGACATCGATCAGCCCCAGCATTTT.

A remark on this clonotype: A much larger clonotype is one base distant, so this may be a read error. This is likely a read error, given that the CDR3 carries no conserved phenylalanine or tryptophan at its end. This chain uses TRBV6-5 with TRBJ1-2; 7 bases are shared with TRBD1. The CDR3 sequence is 15 residues long. Germline V CDR1 and CDR2: MNHEY, SVGAGI. After removal of 0 bases from V and 2 bases from J, the junction contained 3 bases not matched to a gene. In DNA form, the CDR3 reads TGTGCCAGCAGTTACTCGAGGGACAGCAACTATGGCTACACCCTC. It is translated as CASSYSRDSNYGYTL.

CDR3 nucleotide sequence: TGTGCCAGCTTAAGGCCAGTCGGCTCACCCCTCCACTTT. It translates to CASLRPVGSPLHF. The genes are TRBV2 and TRBJ1-6; D unresolved. The CDR3 extends over 13 amino acids. Germline V lookup: CDR1 SNHLY, CDR2 FYNNEI. The ends were cut back, 8 bases at V and 10 bases at J, with 15 bases in the middle.

There are many counts of this clonotype. The CDR3 nucleotides read TGTGCCATCCTCGAATCCGCAAACACCATATATTTT. Translating gives CAILESANTIYF. The genes are TRBV10-3 and TRBJ1-3; no clear D. CDR3 length: 12 residues. Germline V gene data show CDR1 as ENHRY and CDR2 as SYGVKD. The V and J ends lost 8 bases and 6 bases respectively, with 11 bases between them.

The gene calls are TRBV4-1 and TRBJ2-2; either TRBD1 or TRBD2 may supply D (5 bases each). The CDR3 runs 14 residues. V was shortened by 0 bases and J by 7 bases, with 9 bases between the two germline ends. Germline values: CDR1 MGHRA, CDR2 YSYEKL. In nucleotides, the CDR3 is TGCGCCAGCAGCCAAGATCCAGGGAGCGGGGAGCTGTTTTTT. It encodes CASSQDPGSGELFF.

V and J are TRBV2 and TRBJ1-4; the D gene is possibly TRBD1 (5 bases). The CDR3 consists of 14 residues. Germline CDR1 SNHLY, CDR2 FYNNEI. The ends were cut back, 7 bases at V and 5 bases at J, with 14 bases in the middle. The CDR3 bases are TGTGCCAGCAAACTGGCAGGGCGGAATGAAAAACTGTTTTTT. Protein sequence: CASKLAGRNEKLFF. Using reference TRBV2 and TRBJ1-4 for the parts outside the CDR3, the full variable domain is EPEVTQTPSHQVTQMGQEVILRCVPISNHLYFYWYRQILGQKVEFLVSFYNNEISEKSEIFDDQFSVERPDGSNFTLKIRSTKLEDSAMYFCASKLAGRNEKLFFGSGTQLSVL.

There are a few counts of this clonotype. The chain couples TRBV25-1 to TRBJ2-3; 9 nucleotides align to TRBD2. The ends lost 5 bases at V and 2 bases at J; junction bases unmatched: 11. Germline V gene sequence: CDR1 MGHDK, CDR2 SYGVNS. The CDR3 totals 17 residues. The CDR3 is CASSRREGQGHTDTQYF. CDR3 nucleotide sequence: TGTGCCAGCAGTAGGCGGGAGGGCCAAGGTCACACAGATACGCAGTATTTT.

The rearrangement joins TRBV4-1 to TRBJ1-4; D remains ambiguous. CDR1 MGHRA and CDR2 YSYEKL come from the germline V gene. Between the trimmed V and J ends, which lost 3 bases and 0 bases, there was a span of 5 bases. The CDR3 loop spans 14 amino acids. This CDR3 reads CASSHMPTNEKLFF. In DNA, the CDR3 is TGCGCCAGCAGCCACATGCCAACTAATGAAAAACTGTTTTTT.

In this sample, this clonotype turned up many times. J is TRBJ2-7 and V is TRBV29-1, with TRBD2 as a possible D gene (6 bases). V was shortened by 2 bases and J by 5 bases, with 13 bases between the two germline ends. The CDR3 runs to 13 residues. CDR1 SQVTM and CDR2 ANQGSEA come from the germline V gene. The CDR3 nucleotides read TGCAGCGTTGAAAGAGAGGCGGGGAACGAGCAGTACTTC. The encoded protein is CSVEREAGNEQYF.

The V call is TRBV7-7, the J call TRBJ2-7; 10 bases are a match to TRBD1. CDR1 and CDR2 from the germline V gene are SSHAT and FNYEAQ (reference sequence). CDR3 length: 16 residues. Here the CDR3 reads CATPTPGQGNSYEQYF. CDR3 nucleotide sequence: TGTGCTACCCCAACTCCGGGACAGGGGAACTCCTACGAGCAGTACTTC.

The chain combines TRBV29-1 with TRBJ2-7, with 9 bases lining up with TRBD1. CDR3 size: 13 residues. Germline V gene data show CDR1 as SQVTM and CDR2 as ANQGSEA. V shed 7 bases, J shed 0 bases, and the junction held 4 bases outside the gene matches. The CDR3: CSAGTGRSYEQYF. CDR3 nucleotides: TGCAGCGCCGGGACAGGGCGCTCCTACGAGCAGTACTTC.

In its sample, this clonotype was seen a few times. The chain joins TRBV9 to TRBJ2-5; TRBD2 aligns across 7 bases. After removal of 3 bases from V and 1 base from J, the junction contained 3 bases not matched to a gene. Germline assignment: CDR1 SGDLS and CDR2 YYNGEE. The CDR3 consists of 14 residues. CDR3 nucleotides: TGTGCCAGCAGCGGGGGGGGAGCCCAAGAGACCCAGTACTTC. Its translation: CASSGGGAQETQYF.

This clonotype was seen ten or more times. The rearrangement links TRBV10-3 to TRBJ1-5; 9 positions agree with TRBD1. The J segment lost 6 bases and the V segment lost 3 bases, leaving 6 bases of the junction unmatched. The CDR3 runs 15 residues. Germline V gene data show CDR1 as ENHRY and CDR2 as SYGVKD. The CDR3 coding sequence is TGTGCCATCAGTGATGGGGACAGGGACGGTCAGCCCCAGCATTTT. Protein product: CAISDGDRDGQPQHF.

This chain uses TRBV14 with TRBJ2-2, with TRBD2 matching over 7 bases. The V segment lost 4 bases and the J segment 1 base; nucleotides outside the gene matches: 15. Per germline, CDR1 SGHDN and CDR2 FVKESK. The CDR3 has 19 residues. The CDR3 coding sequence is TGTGCCAGCAGCCCTAGTTTGAAAAAGGGAGGGCGGAACACCGGGGAGCTGTTTTTT. Its protein is CASSPSLKKGGRNTGELFF. The full variable domain, its missing parts supplied by reference TRBV14 and TRBJ2-2, is EAGVTQFPSHSVIEKGQTVTLRCDPISGHDNLYWYRRVMGKEIKFLLHFVKESKQDESGMPNNRFLAERTGGTYSTLKVQPAELEDSGVYFCASSPSLKKGGRNTGELFFGEGSRLTVL.

This clonotype was recorded at least ten times. The rearrangement joins TRBV5-1 to TRBJ1-1; the D is unclear. The V gene's germline CDR1 is SGHRS and CDR2 YFSETQ. V lost 4 bases and J lost 1, with 11 bases in between. This CDR3 has 14 amino acids. The CDR3 nucleotides are TGCGCCAGCAGCCTCAACCGTCAGAACACTGAAGCTTTCTTT. Its protein is CASSLNRQNTEAFF.